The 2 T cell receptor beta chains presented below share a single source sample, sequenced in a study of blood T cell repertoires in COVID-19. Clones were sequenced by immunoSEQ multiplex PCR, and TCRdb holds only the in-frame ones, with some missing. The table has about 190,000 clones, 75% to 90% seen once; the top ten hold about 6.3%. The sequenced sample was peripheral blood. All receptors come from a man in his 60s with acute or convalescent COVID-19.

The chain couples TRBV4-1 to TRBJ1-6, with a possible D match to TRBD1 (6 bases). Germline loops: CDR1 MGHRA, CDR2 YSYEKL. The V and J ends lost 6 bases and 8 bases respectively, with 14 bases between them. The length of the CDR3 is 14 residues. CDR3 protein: CASRRGMGDSPLHF. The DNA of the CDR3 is TGCGCCAGCAGAAGGGGGATGGGAGATTCACCCCTCCACTTT.

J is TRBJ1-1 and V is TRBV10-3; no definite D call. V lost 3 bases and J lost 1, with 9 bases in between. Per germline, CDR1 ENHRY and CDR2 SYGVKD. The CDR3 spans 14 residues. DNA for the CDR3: TGTGCCATCAGTGAAAACACACCGAACACTGAAGCTTTCTTT. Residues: CAISENTPNTEAFF.